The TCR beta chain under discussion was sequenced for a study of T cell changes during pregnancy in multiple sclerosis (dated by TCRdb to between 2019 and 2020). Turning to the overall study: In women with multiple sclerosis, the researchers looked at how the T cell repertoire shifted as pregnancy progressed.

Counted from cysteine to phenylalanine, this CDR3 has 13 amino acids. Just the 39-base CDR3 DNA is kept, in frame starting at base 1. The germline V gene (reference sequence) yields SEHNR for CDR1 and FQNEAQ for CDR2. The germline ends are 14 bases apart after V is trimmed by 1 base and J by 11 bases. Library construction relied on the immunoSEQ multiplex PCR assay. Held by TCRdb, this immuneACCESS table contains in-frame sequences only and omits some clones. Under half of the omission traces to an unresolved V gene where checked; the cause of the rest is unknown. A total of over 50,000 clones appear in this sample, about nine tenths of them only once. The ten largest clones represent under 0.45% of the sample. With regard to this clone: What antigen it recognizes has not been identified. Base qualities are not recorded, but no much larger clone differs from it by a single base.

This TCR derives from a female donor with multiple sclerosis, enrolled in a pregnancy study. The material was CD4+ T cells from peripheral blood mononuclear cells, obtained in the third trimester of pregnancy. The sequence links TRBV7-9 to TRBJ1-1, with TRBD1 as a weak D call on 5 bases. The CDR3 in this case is CASSLVGAFGAFF. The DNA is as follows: TGTGCCAGCAGCTTAGTAGGGGCGTTCGGGGCTTTCTTT.